Given below is one T cell receptor beta chain in context. The sample originates from a study of tumor-infiltrating lymphocytes in oesophageal squamous cell carcinoma. The CDR3 covers 14 residues. The ends were cut back, 1 base at V and 3 bases at J, with 11 bases in the middle. Germline-derived CDR1 and CDR2 are SGDLS and YYNGEE. TCRdb processed the PCR reads anew with MiXCR; each CDR3 protein has one entry. The sample shows some 6,700 distinct CDR3 sequences, 13% to 15% of them seen only once. The sequence derives from a male donor with esophageal squamous cell carcinoma. The chain links TRBV9 to TRBJ2-7, with D tentatively TRBD1 (6 bases). Sequencing was done on a sample of esophageal tumor tissue. In DNA form, the CDR3 reads TGTGCCAGCAGCGTACGAGGGGGATTCTACGAGCAGTACTTC. This sequence encodes CASSVRGGFYEQYF.